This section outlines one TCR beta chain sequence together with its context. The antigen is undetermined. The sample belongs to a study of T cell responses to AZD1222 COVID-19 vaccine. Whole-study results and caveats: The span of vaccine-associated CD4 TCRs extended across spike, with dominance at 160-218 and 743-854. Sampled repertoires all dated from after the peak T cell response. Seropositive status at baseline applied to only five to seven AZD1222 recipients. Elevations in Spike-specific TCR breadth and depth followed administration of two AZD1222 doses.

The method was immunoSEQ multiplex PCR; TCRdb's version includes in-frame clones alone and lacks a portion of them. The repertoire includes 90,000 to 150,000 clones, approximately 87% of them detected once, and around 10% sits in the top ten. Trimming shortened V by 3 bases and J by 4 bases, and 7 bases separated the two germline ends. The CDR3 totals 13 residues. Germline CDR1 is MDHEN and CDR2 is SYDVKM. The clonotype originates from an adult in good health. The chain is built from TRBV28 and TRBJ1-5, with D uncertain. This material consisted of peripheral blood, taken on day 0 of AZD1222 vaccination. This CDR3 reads CASSFDGNQPQHF. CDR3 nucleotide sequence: TGTGCCAGCAGTTTTGACGGAAATCAGCCCCAGCATTTT.